This entry describes one TCR beta chain. This sample stems from a study of shared clonotypes between healthy human individuals. The CDR3 is 15 amino acids. V shed 2 bases, J shed 0 bases, and the junction held 1 base outside the gene matches. The germline V gene has CDR1 ENHRY and CDR2 SYGVKD. This was a deep-level run. Only in-frame clones appear in the TCRdb table, and some are missing; sequencing was by immunoSEQ multiplex PCR. The sample has more than 400,000 clones; 95% to 97% are singletons. This TCR came from a woman in her 30s in good health. The sequenced material came from naive CD4+ T cells sorted from blood. Subset in this sample: CD45RA+ positively selected. The rearrangement joins TRBV10-3 to TRBJ2-7, with 10 bases fitting TRBD2. The CDR3 nucleotides read TGTGCCATCAGTGAGGGGACTAGCGTCTCCTACGAGCAGTACTTC. Its protein is CAISEGTSVSYEQYF.